These 32 T cell receptor beta chains came from one sample sequenced in a study of T-cell reconstitution after alpha-beta-depleted transplantation in children. Preparing the TCRbeta library involved the use of unique molecular identifiers. From the PCR reads, TCRdb called clonotypes with MiXCR, one entry per CDR3 protein. There are around 200,000 distinct CDR3 sequences in the sample; 6% to 7% occur only once, and approximately 3% lies in the top ten. The material was PBMCs from the stem cell graft donor, obtained from the stem cell graft. The receptor set was obtained from a human donor who donated a stem cell graft to a child with Wiskott-Aldrich syndrome.

This clonotype has ten or more counts. V usage is TRBV12-3 or TRBV12-4 and J usage is TRBJ2-5; the D gene is possibly TRBD1 (6 bases). Trimming stripped 3 bases from V and 3 bases from J, with 11 bases between. CDR3 length equals 14 residues. CDR3 sequence: CASSLSAGEETQYF. The CDR3 DNA reads as TGTGCCAGCAGTTTGTCCGCAGGGGAAGAGACCCAGTACTTC.

This clonotype was detected only a few times. The V call is TRBV6-1, the J call TRBJ2-5, with 10 bases fitting TRBD1. The V gene end was trimmed by 4 bases and the J gene end by 5 bases; junction bases not matched to a gene: 7. The CDR3 has 15 amino acids. CDR1 and CDR2 (germline): MNHNS, SASEGT. The CDR3: CASSVGQGISETQYF. The CDR3 DNA sequence: TGTGCCAGCAGTGTGGGACAGGGGATCTCGGAGACCCAGTACTTC.

This clonotype has ten or more counts. This chain connects TRBV6-5 to TRBJ1-1; perhaps TRBD1 as D (6 bases). In germline, CDR1 is MNHEY, CDR2 SVGAGI. V gave up 8 bases and J gave up 4 bases, with 14 bases separating them. This CDR3 region has 13 residues. CDR3 amino acids: CASLGVGGTEAFF. The DNA for the CDR3 is TGTGCCAGCTTAGGGGTAGGGGGCACTGAAGCTTTCTTT.

This clonotype was seen ten or more times. This chain joins TRBV5-1 and TRBJ2-7, with D possibly TRBD1 on 5 matching bases. Germline CDR1 and CDR2: SGHRS and YFSETQ. The CDR3 covers 15 residues. Trimming stripped 1 base from V and 2 bases from J, with 13 bases between. CDR3 in amino acids: CASSLPTGDPYEQYF. As DNA, the CDR3 is TGCGCCAGCAGCTTGCCCACAGGTGACCCCTACGAGCAGTACTTC.

V usage is TRBV28 and J usage is TRBJ2-7; D gene unclear. This CDR3 region has 12 residues. CDR1 and CDR2 from the germline V gene are MDHEN and SYDVKM. Trimming took 6 bases from V and 0 from J, leaving 6 bases between them. The CDR3, as DNA: TGTGCCAGCAGAAGTTCCTCCTACGAGCAGTACTTC. Protein: CASRSSSYEQYF.

This clonotype was observed many times. The chain recombines TRBV12-3 or TRBV12-4 with TRBJ1-1; D unclear. Trimming shortened V by 2 bases and J by 3 bases, and 16 bases separated the two germline ends. This CDR3 comprises 16 residues. The CDR3 loop is CASSLLLEGTDTEAFF. CDR3 nucleotides: TGTGCCAGCAGTTTATTATTGGAGGGCACGGACACTGAAGCTTTCTTT.

This clonotype was seen a few times. The V call is TRBV5-1, the J call TRBJ1-1; 7 bases are a match to TRBD1. The germline V gene has CDR1 SGHRS and CDR2 YFSETQ. V lost 2 bases, J lost 1 base, and 8 bases stayed unmatched. The CDR3 length is 16 residues. The CDR3 is CASSFRVGGGNTEAFF. In nucleotides, the CDR3 is TGCGCCAGCAGCTTTCGAGTAGGGGGCGGGAACACTGAAGCTTTCTTT. Using reference TRBV5-1 and TRBJ1-1 for the parts outside the CDR3, the full variable domain is KAGVTQTPRYLIKTRGQQVTLSCSPISGHRSVSWYQQTPGQGLQFLFEYFSETQRNKGNFPGRFSGRQFSNSRSEMNVSTLELGDSALYLCASSFRVGGGNTEAFFGQGTRLTVV.

This clonotype was counted at least ten times. The V gene is TRBV12-3 or TRBV12-4, the J gene TRBJ2-7; a possible D gene is TRBD2 (6 bases). V was clipped by 5 bases and J by 0 bases, with 20 bases between them. The CDR3 runs 17 residues. The DNA for the CDR3 is TGTGCCAGCAGTCAAACCGTGGGACTGGAAATCTCCTACGAGCAGTACTTC. Its translation: CASSQTVGLEISYEQYF.

This clonotype was counted ten times or more. The rearrangement links TRBV7-9 to TRBJ1-1, with D perhaps TRBD1 (5 bases). The CDR3 contains 11 residues. Per the germline V gene, CDR1 is SEHNR and CDR2 is FQNEAQ (reference sequence). With 3 bases removed from V and 9 bases from J, the gap between germline ends came to 8 bases. This CDR3 reads CASSLGQKAFF. The DNA of the CDR3 is TGTGCCAGCAGCTTGGGGCAGAAAGCTTTCTTT.

This clonotype was counted many times. The rearrangement uses TRBV5-6 and TRBJ2-3; 7 bases line up with TRBD2. The V and J ends lost 3 bases and 4 bases, in that order; junction bases with no gene match: 5. Per germline, CDR1 SGHDT and CDR2 YYEEEE. The CDR3 spans 14 residues. The CDR3 DNA sequence: TGTGCCAGCAGCTCGGGGGGACTACCAGATACGCAGTATTTT. Translated: CASSSGGLPDTQYF.

This clonotype was counted at least ten times. V is TRBV18 and J is TRBJ1-1; D is possibly TRBD1 (5 bases). The CDR3 runs 14 residues. V lost 3 bases and J 5 bases, leaving 13 bases between the germline ends. The germline CDR1 and CDR2 sequences are KGHSH and LQKENI. The CDR3 DNA follows: TGTGCCAGCTCACCCTCCGACAGAAAGACTGAAGCTTTCTTT. Residues: CASSPSDRKTEAFF.

This clonotype was seen many times. The V call is TRBV5-1, the J call TRBJ2-3, with D possibly TRBD2 on 5 matching bases. Germline CDR1 reads SGHRS; CDR2 reads YFSETQ. V was clipped by 4 bases and J by 4 bases, with 7 bases between them. This CDR3 contains 12 residues. This chain's CDR3 is CASSGGADTQYF. CDR3 DNA: TGCGCCAGCAGCGGAGGCGCAGATACGCAGTATTTT.

The sample holds many counts of this clonotype. V gene TRBV12-3 or TRBV12-4 combines with J gene TRBJ1-3; D ambiguous. The CDR3 runs 13 residues. The V end lost 1 base, the J end lost 7 bases, and 8 bases lay between the germline ends. This CDR3 reads CASSLGHDNTIYF. The CDR3 DNA is TGTGCCAGCAGTTTAGGGCATGACAACACCATATATTTT.

This clonotype appeared a few times. The rearrangement links TRBV28 to TRBJ2-7; the match to TRBD2 covers 10 bases. Germline loops: CDR1 MDHEN, CDR2 SYDVKM. The CDR3 extends over 14 amino acids. Germline trimming cut 6 bases from V and 3 bases from J; bases unmatched to any gene: 5. CDR3 residues: CASRGSGGIYEQYF. CDR3 DNA: TGTGCCAGCAGGGGTAGCGGGGGGATCTACGAGCAGTACTTC.

This clonotype has ten or more counts. V and J are TRBV20-1 and TRBJ2-1; 9 bases line up with TRBD2. From germline, CDR1 is DFQATT and CDR2 SNEGSKA (reference sequence). With V trimmed by 6 bases and J by 12 bases, 15 bases remained unmatched. The CDR3 consists of 14 residues. CDR3 nucleotide sequence: TGCAGTGCCCGGGGGGTAGCGGGAGTGGACGGGCAGTTCTTC. Protein: CSARGVAGVDGQFF.

As to this clonotype: A read error is likely, as this CDR3 ends without the conserved phenylalanine or tryptophan. The rearrangement uses TRBV12-3 or TRBV12-4 and TRBJ1-2, with TRBD1 matching over 10 bases. This CDR3 comprises 14 residues. V was pared by 5 bases and J by 4 bases, with 4 bases of the junction left unmatched. In DNA, the CDR3 is TGTGCCAGCAGTAGGGACAGGGGACTCTATGGCTACACCTCC. This codes for CASSRDRGLYGYTS.

The table lists this clonotype with many counts. The chain recombines TRBV9 with TRBJ2-7; possibly TRBD1 or TRBD2 for D (5 bases each). The CDR3 totals 15 residues. The V and J ends lost 0 bases and 5 bases respectively, with 15 bases between them. Looked up from germline, CDR1 is SGDLS and CDR2 is YYNGEE. CDR3 amino acids: CASSVGVVGVNEQYF. CDR3 bases: TGTGCCAGCAGCGTAGGGGTGGTGGGGGTGAACGAGCAGTACTTC. Filled out from reference TRBV9 and TRBJ2-7, the complete variable domain reads DSGVTQTPKHLITATGQRVTLRCSPRSGDLSVYWYQQSLDQGLQFLIQYYNGEERAKGNILERFSAQQFPDLHSELNLSSLELGDSALYFCASSVGVVGVNEQYFGPGTRLTVT.

Only a few counts were recorded for this clonotype. The chain employs TRBV5-1 and TRBJ1-6, with a possible D match to TRBD1 (6 bases). The V and J ends lost 3 bases and 9 bases respectively, with 13 bases between them. CDR1 SGHRS and CDR2 YFSETQ come from the germline V gene. This CDR3 has 14 residues. CDR3 sequence: CASSSSGEGSPLHF. CDR3 DNA sequence: TGCGCCAGCAGCTCGTCAGGGGAAGGTTCACCCCTCCACTTT.

This clonotype was found many times. The chain carries TRBV12-3 or TRBV12-4 and TRBJ2-7, with no clear D. The CDR3 extends over 15 amino acids. The V end lost 3 bases, the J end lost 0 bases, and 12 bases lay between the germline ends. The CDR3 DNA sequence: TGTGCCAGCAGTTTCACCCGTGGGCTCTCCTACGAGCAGTACTTC. It is translated as CASSFTRGLSYEQYF.

This clonotype was recorded at least ten times. The chain joins TRBV13 to TRBJ2-1; D unresolved. This CDR3 spans 15 amino acids. V dropped 0 bases and J dropped 5 bases, with 11 bases sitting between them. Germline loops: CDR1 PRHDT, CDR2 FYEKMQ (reference sequence). The CDR3 DNA reads as TGTGCCAGCAGCTTAGGTTGGGAAAGAGACAATGAGCAGTTCTTC. Encoded protein: CASSLGWERDNEQFF.

This clonotype was picked up many times. The V and J genes are TRBV29-1 and TRBJ2-7; D gene unclear. V lost 3 bases to trimming and J lost 1 base, with 7 bases between them. Germline lookup yields CDR1 SQVTM and CDR2 ANQGSEA. The CDR3 is made up of 12 amino acids. The CDR3 sequence: CSVEKDSYEQYF. Written as DNA, the CDR3 is TGCAGCGTTGAGAAGGATTCCTACGAGCAGTACTTC.

This clonotype showed up many times. This chain links TRBV27 with TRBJ1-5; 7 nucleotides agree with TRBD1. V was clipped by 4 bases and J by 2 bases; unmatched bases: 5. CDR3 size: 15 residues. Germline CDR1 MNHEY, CDR2 SMNVEV (reference sequence). The CDR3: CASSSQGLGNQPQHF. In DNA form, the CDR3 reads TGTGCCAGCAGTTCACAGGGGTTGGGCAATCAGCCCCAGCATTTT.

Many counts were recorded for this clonotype. This chain connects TRBV28 to TRBJ1-5; possible D gene TRBD1, 6 bases. Germline V gives CDR1 MDHEN, CDR2 SYDVKM. CDR3 length: 15 residues. Trimming left V 5 bases short and J 0 bases short, with 11 bases between. The CDR3 region is CASSTRGYSNQPQHF. The CDR3 DNA follows: TGTGCCAGCAGTACAAGGGGGTATAGCAATCAGCCCCAGCATTTT.

This clonotype was found many times. The CDR3 region has the DNA TGTGCCAGCAGCAAGGCGAACCCAGCGGGAGGGTTAGATACGCAGTATTTT. It yields the protein CASSKANPAGGLDTQYF. The V gene is TRBV21-1, the J gene TRBJ2-3; TRBD2 was called by the table and not checked on the DNA. TRBV21-1 is noted as a pseudogene. This CDR3 comprises 17 residues.

The sample holds a few counts of this clonotype. At one of its ends the junction is not consistent with the germline gene, which may arise from a read error. The chain combines TRBV5-6 with TRBJ1-1; D perhaps matches TRBD1 (6 bases). CDR1 is SGHDT and CDR2 is YYEEEE in the germline V gene. The CDR3 contains 14 residues. Here the CDR3 DNA reads TGTGCCAGCAGCCCTACCTTTTTGGGGGGCGTGTGGATCTTT. Protein sequence: CASSPTFLGGVWIF.

This clonotype has only a few counts. V is TRBV5-5 and J is TRBJ2-5, with D possibly matching TRBD1 (6 bases). The V end lost 3 bases, the J end lost 4 bases, and 10 bases lay between the germline ends. The CDR3 sequence is 13 residues long. Germline V gene sequence: CDR1 SGHKS, CDR2 YYEKEE (reference sequence). The CDR3 is CASSSTGRETQYF. For the CDR3, the DNA is TGTGCCAGCAGCTCAACAGGGAGAGAGACCCAGTACTTC.

Remarks on this clonotype: One end of the junction is discordant with germline, which a read error may explain. The chain uses TRBV14 and TRBJ2-2; perhaps D is TRBD1 or TRBD2 (5 bases each). Germline values: CDR1 SGHDN, CDR2 FVKESK. The CDR3 contains 14 residues. The CDR3: CASGPGHLCWELLF. The CDR3 DNA is TGTGCCAGCGGCCCGGGGCACCTCTGCTGGGAGCTGCTTTTT.

This clonotype was observed a handful of times. The V and J genes are TRBV7-2 and TRBJ2-2; D is possibly TRBD1 (5 bases). CDR3 length: 15 amino acids. Trimming left V 2 bases short and J 8 bases short, with 15 bases between. The germline V gene encodes CDR1 SGHTA and CDR2 FQGNSA. The CDR3 DNA follows: TGTGCCAGCAGCTTAAACCGACAGAACCGGGGGGAGCTGTTTTTT. Protein product: CASSLNRQNRGELFF.

The chain is built from TRBV4-3 and TRBJ2-2, with 9 bases matching TRBD1. Trimming took 5 bases from V and 7 from J; bases not matched to a gene: 8. The CDR3 sequence is 15 residues long. The germline gives CDR1 LGHNA, CDR2 YSLEER. As DNA, the CDR3 is TGCGCCAGCAGCACTCAACAGGGGGCTGGCGGGGAGCTGTTTTTT. This gives the protein CASSTQQGAGGELFF.

This clonotype has a count of ten or more. This chain joins TRBV5-1 and TRBJ2-5; D ambiguous. The CDR3 has 15 residues. V was cut by 1 base and J by 2 bases, with 12 bases left in between. Germline CDR1 and CDR2: SGHRS and YFSETQ. CDR3 sequence reads: CASSLSLLLQETQYF. As DNA, the CDR3 is TGCGCCAGCAGCTTGTCCCTCCTACTTCAAGAGACCCAGTACTTC.

This clonotype was seen repeatedly, ten times or more. The chain has TRBV20-1 and TRBJ1-2; D ambiguous. The V and J ends lost 1 base and 2 bases respectively, with 8 bases between them. The germline CDR1 and CDR2 sequences are DFQATT and SNEGSKA (reference sequence). The CDR3 runs to 13 residues. The CDR3 is CSARVQRNYGYTF. For the CDR3, the DNA is TGCAGTGCTAGAGTGCAGCGGAACTATGGCTACACCTTC.

This clonotype was seen at least ten times. The chain couples TRBV12-3 or TRBV12-4 to TRBJ1-1; TRBD1 agrees at 7 bases. The ends lost 2 bases at V and 1 base at J; junction bases unmatched: 4. The CDR3 contains 15 residues. The CDR3 sequence is CASSLNRGPNTEAFF. Here the CDR3 DNA reads TGTGCCAGCAGTTTAAACAGGGGACCGAACACTGAAGCTTTCTTT.